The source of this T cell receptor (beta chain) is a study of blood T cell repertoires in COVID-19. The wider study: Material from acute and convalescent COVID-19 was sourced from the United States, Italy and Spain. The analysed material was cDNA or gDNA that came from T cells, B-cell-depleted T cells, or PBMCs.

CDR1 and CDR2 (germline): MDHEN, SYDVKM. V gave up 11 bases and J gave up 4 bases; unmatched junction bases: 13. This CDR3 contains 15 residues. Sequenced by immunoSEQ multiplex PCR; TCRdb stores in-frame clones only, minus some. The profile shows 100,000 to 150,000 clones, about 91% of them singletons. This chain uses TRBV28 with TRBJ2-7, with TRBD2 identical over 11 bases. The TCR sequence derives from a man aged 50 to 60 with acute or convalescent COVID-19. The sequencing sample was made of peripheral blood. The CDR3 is CAAPPASGRLYEQYF. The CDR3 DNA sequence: TGTGCCGCCCCCCCGGCTAGCGGGAGGTTGTACGAGCAGTACTTC. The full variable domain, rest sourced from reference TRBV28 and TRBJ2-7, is DVKVTQSSRYLVKRTGEKVFLECVQDMDHENMFWYRQDPGLGLRLIYFSYDVKMKEKGDIPEGYSVSREKKERFSLILESASTNQTSMYLCAAPPASGRLYEQYFGPGTRLTVT.